The rows below give T cell receptor beta chains drawn from one sample of a study of blood T cell repertoires in COVID-19. TCRdb keeps only in-frame clones here, not all; method: immunoSEQ multiplex PCR. The table records some 150,000 clones, about four fifths of them present only once. Sequences were obtained from peripheral blood. The receptors stem from a human donor with acute or convalescent COVID-19. The donor label of this sample is uncertain. Both conserved end residues are part of each CDR3. The D gene is left open where the match is weak. Size values are once, few and many counts, or a class for expanded clones, and some rows have none.

>11|TRBV20-1|TRBJ2-3|-|-
TGCAGTGCTGTAGGGGGAGATACGCAGTATTTT
CSAVGGDTQYF
>16|TRBV28|TRBJ2-4|TRBD2|-
TGTGCCAGCAGTTCCGTAGCGGGAGGGCCCACGAACATTCAGTACTTC
CASSSVAGGPTNIQYF
>15|TRBV6-5|TRBJ1-1|TRBD1|-
TGTGCCAGCAAAGACAGGGGGCTCACTAACACTGAAGCTTTCTTT
CASKDRGLTNTEAFF
>14|TRBV18|TRBJ2-1|-|-
TGTGCCAGCTCACGGGCAGGGGAATACAATGAGCAGTTCTTC
CASSRAGEYNEQFF
>14|TRBV6-5|TRBJ2-5|-|-
TGTGCCAGCAGATCGGGGGGCAGGCGAGAGACCCAGTACTTC
CASRSGGRRETQYF
>14|TRBV5-5|TRBJ2-7|-|-
TGTGCCAGCAGCTCGCTTCCGGAACTAAGCGAGCAGTACTTC
CASSSLPELSEQYF
>14|TRBV2|TRBJ2-1|-|-
TGTGCCAGTGTGCCGGGGGATCTAGGGAATGAGCAGTTCTTC
CASVPGDLGNEQFF
>11|TRBV6-5|TRBJ1-6|-|-
TGTGCCAGCAATTTAAATTCACCCCTCCACTTT
CASNLNSPLHF
>15|TRBV18|TRBJ1-1|TRBD1|few
TGTGCCAGCTTCCGGGACAGGGGGCTGAACACTGAAGCTTTCTTT
CASFRDRGLNTEAFF
>14|TRBV20-1|TRBJ2-3|-|-
TGCAGTGCTAGTGGGCTTCTAGGTACAGATACGCAGTATTTT
CSASGLLGTDTQYF
>16|TRBV7-9|TRBJ2-2|TRBD2|-
TGTGCCAGCAGCCCCCCTAAAGCGGGGGCAGCGGGGGAGCTGTTTTTT
CASSPPKAGAAGELFF
>15|TRBV7-9|TRBJ2-1|TRBD2|-
TGTGCCAGCAGCCCCAGGGTTCCCGGGGGGGGTGAGCAGTTCTTC
CASSPRVPGGGEQFF
>15|TRBV10-3|TRBJ2-6|TRBD1|few
TGTGCCGCTGGACAGGGACCCCCTGGGGCCAACGTCCTGACTTTC
CAAGQGPPGANVLTF
>14|TRBV5-5|TRBJ2-1|TRBD2|-
TGTGCCAGCAGCTTAACTAGCGGCAGCAATGAGCAGTTCTTC
CASSLTSGSNEQFF
>15|TRBV2|TRBJ1-6|-|-
TGTGCCAGCACTCAGGGGTCGCTTGGCAATTCACCCCTCCACTTT
CASTQGSLGNSPLHF
>14|TRBV13|TRBJ1-3|-|-
TGTGCCAGCAGGGAACTGGGGCCTGGAAACACCATATATTTT
CASRELGPGNTIYF
>15|TRBV28|TRBJ2-7|-|-
TGTGCCAGCAGTCCCCCGCAGGGTTCTTCCTACGAGCAGTACTTC
CASSPPQGSSYEQYF
>18|TRBV19|TRBJ2-1|TRBD2|-
TGTGCCACCGCCTTTAGACTAGCGGGAGGACCCTCCTACAATGAGCAGTTCTTC
CATAFRLAGGPSYNEQFF
>14|TRBV4-1|TRBJ2-5|-|-
TGCGCCAGCAGCCAAGTCCCAGGGGCAGAGACCCAGTACTTC
CASSQVPGAETQYF
>17|TRBV6-1|TRBJ2-5|-|-
TGTGCCAGCAGTGAAGCGATCAGGCAGGGCGGTGGGGAGACCCAGTACTTC
CASSEAIRQGGGETQYF
>17|TRBV2|TRBJ2-5|TRBD2|-
TGTGCCAGCAGTGACGAAGCGGGGGGGCACTCTGAAGAGACCCAGTACTTC
CASSDEAGGHSEETQYF
>11|TRBV5-3|TRBJ2-5|-|-
TGTGCCAGAAGCACGAGGAAGACCCAGTACTTC
CARSTRKTQYF
>14|TRBV6-1|TRBJ2-3|TRBD2|-
TGTGCCAGCAGTGAAAATCCTAGCGGACGGACGCAGTATTTT
CASSENPSGRTQYF
>16|TRBV9|TRBJ2-7|-|once
TGTGCCAGCAGCGTAGCCCCGACCGTAGCCAGCTACGAGCAGTACTTC
CASSVAPTVASYEQYF
>15|TRBV5-1|TRBJ2-2|-|once
TGCGCCAGCAGCTTGGATCGGGGTAACACCGGGGAGCTGTTTTTT
CASSLDRGNTGELFF
>16|TRBV30|TRBJ2-5|TRBD1|-
TGTGCCTGGAGTTTGGGAGACAGGGGCTTCCAAGAGACCCAGTACTTC
CAWSLGDRGFQETQYF
>14|TRBV5-4|TRBJ1-2|-|-
TGTGCCAGCAGCCTACCACTGTCACGGGGAGGCTACACCTTC
CASSLPLSRGGYTF
>17|TRBV14|TRBJ2-1|TRBD2|-
TGTGCCAGCAGCCAATCCCTGCGAGCGGGGGTAGGGCGTGAGCAGTTCTTC
CASSQSLRAGVGREQFF
>16|TRBV9|TRBJ2-2|TRBD1|few
TGTGCCAGCAGCGCGAGGACAGGGGGGAACACCGGGGAGCTGTTTTTT
CASSARTGGNTGELFF
>11|TRBV28|TRBJ2-1|-|-
TGTGCCAGCAGTGTGGGGACAGAGCAGTTCTTC
CASSVGTEQFF
>15|TRBV9|TRBJ1-1|-|-
TGTGCCAGCAGCCCCCGGGAGGGGATGAACACTGAAGCTTTCTTT
CASSPREGMNTEAFF
>14|TRBV2|TRBJ2-5|-|-
TGTGCCAGCAGGGCCGGGACAACCCAAGAGACCCAGTACTTC
CASRAGTTQETQYF
>15|TRBV6-5|TRBJ1-2|-|-
TGTGCCAGCAGTTACTCGACCGGGGGGGCAGGAGGCTACACCTTC
CASSYSTGGAGGYTF
>15|TRBV9|TRBJ1-1|-|once
TGTGCCAGCAGCCTCGGGGGGGGGCTGAACACTGAAGCTTTCTTT
CASSLGGGLNTEAFF
>17|TRBV27|TRBJ1-3|TRBD1|-
TGTGCCAGCAGTCCCTGGGACAGCCGAAGCTCTGGAAACACCATATATTTT
CASSPWDSRSSGNTIYF
>15|TRBV11-3|TRBJ2-6|-|once
TGTGCCAGCAGCTTTGGAGGGTCCGGGGCCAACGTCCTGACTTTC
CASSFGGSGANVLTF
>13|TRBV5-1|TRBJ1-1|-|-
TGCGCCAGCAGCTTCCAGGGTGAGACTGAAGCTTTCTTT
CASSFQGETEAFF
>14|TRBV19|TRBJ1-4|TRBD1|-
TGTGCCAGTAGCGGGACAGCAACTAATGAAAAACTGTTTTTT
CASSGTATNEKLFF
>15|TRBV27|TRBJ1-5|-|few
TGTGCCAGCAGTTTATCGAGGGCATACAATCAGCCCCAGCATTTT
CASSLSRAYNQPQHF
>15|TRBV5-1|TRBJ1-1|-|-
TGCGCCAGCAGCGCGTTCAGGGGCCGGAACACTGAAGCTTTCTTT
CASSAFRGRNTEAFF